This TCR beta chain was found in a study of T-cell reconstitution after alpha-beta-depleted transplantation in children. This clonotype was seen only a few times. With 0 bases removed from V and 8 bases from J, the gap between germline ends came to 16 bases. Per the germline V gene, CDR1 is SGHRS and CDR2 is YFSETQ. The CDR3 sequence is 15 residues long. Unique molecular identifiers tagged the TCRbeta library. TCRdb used MiXCR to reprocess the PCR reads, holding one entry per CDR3 protein. The table shows approximately 390,000 distinct CDR3 sequences, with about a tenth occurring only once. The chain has TRBV5-1 and TRBJ2-3; maybe TRBD2 (5 bases). Sequencing was performed on PBMCs from the stem cell graft donor, taken from the stem cell graft. The sequence came from a human donor who donated a stem cell graft to a child with acute myeloid leukemia. The CDR3 DNA sequence: TGCGCCAGCAGCTTGGATCTAGCTCTTGATGGTACGCAGTATTTT. Its protein product is CASSLDLALDGTQYF.